A single T cell receptor (beta chain) is shown here with its context. CDR1 MGHRA and CDR2 YSYEKL come from the germline V gene. Trimming took off 0 bases at V and 2 bases at J, with 5 bases between the two ends. The CDR3 runs to 15 residues. The data belong to a study of blood T cell repertoires in COVID-19. Study at large: The United States, Italy and Spain supplied acute and convalescent COVID-19 samples.

Participants were placed into cohorts based on the clinical history they reported. Per the authors' pipeline: Nucleated cell counts were estimated from reference gene primer amplification. Clones were read by immunoSEQ multiplex PCR, and TCRdb kept only the in-frame ones, dropping some. That table is the source of V, J and clone size, and D and trimming were worked out from the DNA. The sample includes a few hundred thousand clones, 88% of them seen just once. Sequencing was carried out using PBMCs or T cells enriched from blood (not recorded which). This rearrangement joins TRBV4-1 to TRBJ1-6; no clear D. This clonotype was sampled from a woman in her fifties or sixties in a cohort exposed to, infected with or recovered from COVID-19 (not recorded which). CDR3 DNA: TGCGCCAGCAGCCAAGATTTAACCTATAATTCACCCCTCCACTTT. Its protein product is CASSQDLTYNSPLHF.